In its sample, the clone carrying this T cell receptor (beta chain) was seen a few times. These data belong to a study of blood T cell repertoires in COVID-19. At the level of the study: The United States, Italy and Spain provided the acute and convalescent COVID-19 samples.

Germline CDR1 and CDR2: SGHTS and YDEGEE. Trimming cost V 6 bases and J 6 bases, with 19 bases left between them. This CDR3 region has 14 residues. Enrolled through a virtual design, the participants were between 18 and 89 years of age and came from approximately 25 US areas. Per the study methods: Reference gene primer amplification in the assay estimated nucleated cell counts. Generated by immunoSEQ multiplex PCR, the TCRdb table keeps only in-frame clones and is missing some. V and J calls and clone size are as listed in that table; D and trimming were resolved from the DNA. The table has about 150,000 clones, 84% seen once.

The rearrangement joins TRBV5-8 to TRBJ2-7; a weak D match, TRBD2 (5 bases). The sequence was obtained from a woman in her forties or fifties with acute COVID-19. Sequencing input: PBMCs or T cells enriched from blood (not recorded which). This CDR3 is CASTYRRSGSEQYF. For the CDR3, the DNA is TGTGCCAGCACCTACCGCAGGTCGGGGAGCGAGCAGTACTTC.